The 24 T cell receptor beta chains given below trace back to one sample, sequenced in a study of blood T cell repertoires in COVID-19. Generated by immunoSEQ multiplex PCR, the TCRdb table keeps only in-frame clones and is missing some. This repertoire shows about 89,000 clones, 88% found once; its top ten account for about 0.51%. Sequences were obtained from peripheral blood. The receptor set was obtained from a man aged 55 to 70 with acute or convalescent COVID-19.

The J gene is TRBJ1-4, the V gene TRBV19, with a possible D match to TRBD1 (6 bases). Germline loops: CDR1 LNHDA, CDR2 SQIVND (reference sequence). With 5 bases removed from V and 2 bases from J, the gap between germline ends came to 9 bases. The CDR3 length is 14 residues. The CDR3 region is CASSPRGTNEKLFF. In nucleotides, the CDR3 is TGTGCCAGTAGTCCCAGGGGCACTAATGAAAAACTGTTTTTT.

The rearrangement joins TRBV28 to TRBJ1-6, with TRBD1 matching 9 bases. Germline V gene data show CDR1 as MDHEN and CDR2 as SYDVKM. CDR3 length: 19 residues. V shed 7 bases and J 1 base; nucleotides not matched to a gene: 14. CDR3 loop: CASMLGTGKAGSYNSPLHF. DNA of the CDR3: TGTGCCAGCATGTTGGGGACAGGGAAGGCTGGGTCCTATAATTCACCCCTCCACTTT.

V and J are TRBV4-2 and TRBJ2-2, with a tentative D call TRBD2 (6 bases). The CDR3 totals 15 residues. The V end lost 0 bases, the J end lost 1 base, and 6 bases lay between the germline ends. Per germline, CDR1 LGHNA and CDR2 YNFKEQ. CDR3 in amino acids: CASSQERGNTGELFF. The CDR3 DNA sequence: TGTGCCAGCAGCCAAGAGCGGGGGAACACCGGGGAGCTGTTTTTT.

The table lists this clone with a count of one. This CDR3 is CASSYREDRSYSPLHF. CDR3 DNA sequence: TGTGCCAGCAGTTACAGGGAAGACAGATCTTATTCACCCCTCCACTTT. This chain uses TRBV6-5 with TRBJ1-6, with D possibly matching TRBD1 (5 bases). This CDR3 has 16 amino acids. V was pared by 2 bases and J by 8 bases, with 16 bases between. From germline, CDR1 is MNHEY and CDR2 SVGAGI.

CDR3 in DNA: TGTGCCAGCAGTCGGACAGGGATTTCCTACGAGCAGTACTTC. Protein sequence: CASSRTGISYEQYF. The rearrangement uses TRBV6-5 and TRBJ2-7; TRBD1 agrees at 8 bases. The V gene end was trimmed by 5 bases and the J gene end by 1 base; junction bases not matched to a gene: 4. Germline CDR1 is MNHEY and CDR2 is SVGAGI. The CDR3 is made up of 14 amino acids.

The CDR3 reads CASSIPNRQETQYF. As DNA, the CDR3 is TGTGCCAGTAGTATTCCTAACCGCCAAGAGACCCAGTACTTC. This chain links TRBV19 with TRBJ2-5; the D is unclear. Trimming removed 3 bases from V and 1 base from J, with 9 bases in between. Germline V gives CDR1 LNHDA, CDR2 SQIVND (reference sequence). The CDR3 consists of 14 residues.

The J gene is TRBJ2-7, the V gene TRBV5-1; D remains ambiguous. The CDR3 length is 12 residues. In germline, CDR1 is SGHRS, CDR2 YFSETQ. Deletions cut 4 bases from V and 7 bases from J, with 12 bases between. CDR3: CASSLGHLEQYF. The CDR3 bases are TGCGCCAGCAGCCTGGGCCACTTGGAGCAGTACTTC.

The chain is built from TRBV7-9 and TRBJ1-3, with TRBD1 identical over 7 bases. The CDR3 spans 16 residues. The ends lost 3 bases at V and 4 bases at J; junction bases unmatched: 9. Germline CDR1 reads SEHNR; CDR2 reads FQNEAQ (reference sequence). The CDR3 DNA reads as TGTGCCAGCAGCTTCCAGACTCCGGGACAGGGAAACACCATATATTTT. Encoded protein: CASSFQTPGQGNTIYF.

This chain links TRBV24-1 with TRBJ1-2; 7 nucleotides match TRBD1. The CDR3 is 14 residues long. V trimming: 6 bases; J trimming: 6 bases; junction bases outside the gene matches: 9. Germline-derived CDR1 and CDR2 are KGHDR and SFDVKD. The CDR3 here is CATSRQGGDDGYTF. CDR3 DNA: TGTGCCACCAGTCGACAAGGGGGCGACGATGGCTACACCTTC.

This chain uses TRBV27 with TRBJ2-7; D may be TRBD2 (6 bases). Germline V lookup: CDR1 MNHEY, CDR2 SMNVEV (reference sequence). The CDR3 is made up of 14 amino acids. V gave up 2 bases and J gave up 2 bases, with 10 bases separating them. The CDR3 spells CASSLNGRAYEQYF. The CDR3, as DNA: TGTGCCAGCAGTTTAAACGGGAGAGCCTACGAGCAGTACTTC.

The genes are TRBV19 and TRBJ1-1, with no clear D. The CDR3 is 11 residues long. V lost 7 bases and J 0 bases, leaving 3 bases between the germline ends. Germline V gene data show CDR1 as LNHDA and CDR2 as SQIVND (reference sequence). The CDR3 region has the DNA TGTGCCAGTACCGTGAACACTGAAGCTTTCTTT. It is translated as CASTVNTEAFF.

This clone was recorded once. The chain carries TRBV5-1 and TRBJ2-7; D is perhaps TRBD2 (6 bases). Trimming shortened V by 3 bases and J by 2 bases, and 15 bases separated the two germline ends. This CDR3 region has 15 residues. Germline values: CDR1 SGHRS, CDR2 YFSETQ. Here the CDR3 reads CASSWGDESPYEQYF. The CDR3 nucleotides read TGCGCCAGCAGCTGGGGGGATGAGTCCCCCTACGAGCAGTACTTC.

This rearrangement joins TRBV11-2 to TRBJ1-2; 9 bases line up with TRBD1. The germline CDR1 and CDR2 sequences are SGHAT and FQNNGV. After removal of 2 bases from V and 4 bases from J, the junction contained 5 bases not matched to a gene. There are 15 residues in the CDR3. As DNA, the CDR3 is TGTGCCAGCAGCTTAACAGGGGGCCTGTCCTATGGCTACACCTTC. The encoded protein is CASSLTGGLSYGYTF.

V gene TRBV19 combines with J gene TRBJ2-2; D is possibly TRBD1 (5 bases). Germline lookup yields CDR1 LNHDA and CDR2 SQIVND (reference sequence). The CDR3 is 15 amino acids. V dropped 3 bases and J dropped 4 bases, with 12 bases sitting between them. The CDR3 nucleotides are TGTGCCAGTAGTATCCGACAGCAGTCCACCGGGGAGCTGTTTTTT. Its protein product is CASSIRQQSTGELFF.

This rearrangement joins TRBV20-1 to TRBJ2-7, with 8 bases fitting TRBD2. With V trimmed by 3 bases and J by 4 bases, 5 bases remained unmatched. The germline V gene has CDR1 DFQATT and CDR2 SNEGSKA (reference sequence). This CDR3 contains 13 residues. This CDR3 reads CSASSSGFYEQYF. The DNA of the CDR3 is TGCAGTGCTAGTTCTAGCGGGTTTTACGAGCAGTACTTC.

The table lists this clone with a few counts. This chain connects TRBV6-5 to TRBJ1-1; a possible D gene is TRBD1 (5 bases). This CDR3 region has 15 residues. The germline V gene has CDR1 MNHEY and CDR2 SVGAGI. V was trimmed by 2 bases and J by 4 bases, leaving 14 bases between them. This chain's CDR3 is CASSYAGQGGTEAFF. The DNA of the CDR3 is TGTGCCAGCAGTTACGCCGGGCAGGGAGGCACTGAAGCTTTCTTT.

The DNA of the CDR3 is TGTGCCAGTAGACACCACAGGGGAGGTACAGATACGCAGTATTTT. Amino acid sequence: CASRHHRGGTDTQYF. This chain uses TRBV19 with TRBJ2-3, with a tentative D call TRBD1 (7 bases). The CDR3 sequence is 15 residues long. V was clipped by 6 bases and J by 3 bases, with 16 bases between them. The germline CDR1 and CDR2 sequences are LNHDA and SQIVND (reference sequence).

The gene calls are TRBV9 and TRBJ1-3; 8 bases fit TRBD1. The germline V gene encodes CDR1 SGDLS and CDR2 YYNGEE. Unmatched junction bases numbered 7, after V lost 4 bases and J lost 4 bases. The CDR3 loop spans 15 amino acids. The CDR3 region is CASSPRTGLGNTIYF. The CDR3 region has the DNA TGTGCCAGCAGCCCCCGGACAGGGTTAGGAAACACCATATATTTT.

This chain uses TRBV7-2 with TRBJ2-7; D is perhaps TRBD1 (6 bases). Trimming removed 2 bases at V and 7 bases at J, with 18 bases between. Germline CDR1 SGHTA, CDR2 FQGNSA. The CDR3 runs to 15 residues. The CDR3: CASSLQIQGQREQYF. The CDR3 DNA follows: TGTGCCAGCAGCTTACAAATACAGGGTCAAAGAGAGCAGTACTTC.

This chain links TRBV6-5 with TRBJ2-3; 8 bases agree with TRBD2. The length of the CDR3 is 13 residues. Germline CDR1 MNHEY, CDR2 SVGAGI. Trimming cost V 6 bases and J 4 bases; bases outside gene matches: 3. The DNA for the CDR3 is TGTGCCAGCAGCGGGGGGGGAGCAGATACGCAGTATTTT. Translation gives CASSGGGADTQYF.

This clone was counted a few times. The chain uses TRBV12-5 and TRBJ1-1, with 8 bases matching TRBD1. The CDR3 runs 18 residues. CDR1 LGHNT and CDR2 FRNRAP come from the germline V gene. V lost 2 bases, J lost 0 bases, and 11 bases stayed unmatched. The CDR3 bases are TGTGCTAGTGGTTTGACCGGGACAGGCCCATCCATGAACACTGAAGCTTTCTTT. This codes for CASGLTGTGPSMNTEAFF.

J is TRBJ1-1 and V is TRBV19, with D unresolved. Between the trimmed V and J ends, which lost 3 bases and 5 bases, there was a span of 13 bases. Per germline, CDR1 LNHDA and CDR2 SQIVND (reference sequence). The CDR3 covers 14 residues. The chain's CDR3 is CASSIVMGGTEAFF. The CDR3 DNA reads as TGTGCCAGTAGTATTGTTATGGGAGGAACTGAAGCTTTCTTT.

This chain connects TRBV7-8 to TRBJ2-1, with TRBD2 matching 7 bases. With 1 base clipped from V and 2 bases from J, the junction kept 5 bases outside the gene matches. Germline CDR1 reads SGHVS; CDR2 reads FQNEAQ. The CDR3 runs 16 residues. Here the CDR3 DNA reads TGTGCCAGCAGCTTAGTTCCTAGCGGCACCTACAATGAGCAGTTCTTC. It specifies CASSLVPSGTYNEQFF.

The chain joins TRBV5-6 to TRBJ2-3, with 7 bases that match TRBD1. This CDR3 spans 15 amino acids. The V and J ends lost 0 bases and 3 bases, in that order; junction bases with no gene match: 4. Germline-derived CDR1 and CDR2 are SGHDT and YYEEEE. The CDR3 region has the DNA TGTGCCAGCAGCTTGGGAGGGGGCTGGACAGATACGCAGTATTTT. Translation gives CASSLGGGWTDTQYF. The complete variable domain, with remaining parts taken from reference TRBV5-6 and TRBJ2-3, reads DAGVTQSPTHLIKTRGQQVTLRCSPKSGHDTVSWYQQALGQGPQFIFQYYEEEERQRGNFPDRFSGHQFPNYSSELNVNALLLGDSALYLCASSLGGGWTDTQYFGPGTRLTVL.